The 27 T cell receptor beta chains in this list originate from one sample, sequenced in a study of cytomegalovirus exposure and HLA in healthy donors. Assay: immunoSEQ multiplex PCR; the TCRdb copy retains only in-frame clones and omits some. The table has about 66,000 clones, 95% to 98% seen once. The specimen was PBMCs. The receptors here all came from a young woman in good health and CMV-seropositive.

The V call is TRBV13, the J call TRBJ1-3, with TRBD1 identical over 12 bases. This CDR3 is 16 amino acids long. V shed 1 base, J shed 6 bases, and the junction held 4 bases outside the gene matches. Germline V gene sequence: CDR1 PRHDT, CDR2 FYEKMQ (reference sequence). The CDR3 DNA reads TGTGCCAGCAGCTTAGCGGGACAGGGGGCTGAAAACACCATATATTTT. Protein sequence: CASSLAGQGAENTIYF.

This chain joins TRBV19 and TRBJ1-4, with a possible D match to TRBD1 (6 bases). The germline CDR1 and CDR2 sequences are LNHDA and SQIVND (reference sequence). The CDR3 loop spans 15 amino acids. Trimming took off 3 bases at V and 0 bases at J, with 8 bases between the two ends. Written as DNA, the CDR3 is TGTGCCAGTAGTATGGGGGCCGCAACTAATGAAAAACTGTTTTTT. Residues: CASSMGAATNEKLFF.

This chain links TRBV6-1 with TRBJ1-1; D perhaps matches TRBD1 (5 bases). V was trimmed by 5 bases and J by 8 bases, leaving 6 bases between them. CDR3 length: 10 amino acids. From germline, CDR1 is MNHNS and CDR2 SASEGT. The CDR3 loop is CASSSGEAFF. The CDR3 DNA reads as TGTGCCAGCAGTTCAGGGGAAGCTTTCTTT.

The V call is TRBV11-2, the J call TRBJ1-1; 8 positions agree with TRBD1. Per germline, CDR1 SGHAT and CDR2 FQNNGV. J gave up 4 bases and V 5 bases, and 12 bases lay outside the gene matches. The CDR3 has 16 residues. Here the CDR3 reads CASSTRRTGRVTEAFF. The DNA of the CDR3 is TGTGCCAGCAGCACCAGAAGGACAGGGAGGGTCACTGAAGCTTTCTTT. Full variable domain (rest looked up from reference TRBV11-2 and TRBJ1-1): EAGVAQSPRYKIIEKRQSVAFWCNPISGHATLYWYQQILGQGPKLLIQFQNNGVVDDSQLPKDRFSAERLKGVDSTLKIQPAKLEDSAVYLCASSTRRTGRVTEAFFGQGTRLTVV.

J is TRBJ2-1 and V is TRBV6-1; 10 nucleotides line up with TRBD2. The CDR3 contains 13 residues. J lost 10 bases, V lost 7 bases, and 7 bases had no gene match. The germline gives CDR1 MNHNS, CDR2 SASEGT. The CDR3 nucleotides read TGTGCCAGCATGAGGACTAGCGGAGGAGAGCAGTTCTTC. It specifies CASMRTSGGEQFF.

The chain recombines TRBV28 with TRBJ2-7; 10 nucleotides align to TRBD1. Germline CDR1 and CDR2: MDHEN and SYDVKM. This CDR3 spans 15 amino acids. With V trimmed by 4 bases and J by 5 bases, 8 bases remained unmatched. The CDR3 spells CASSSDRGPGNEQYF. CDR3 coding DNA: TGTGCCAGCAGTTCCGACAGGGGGCCGGGAAACGAGCAGTACTTC.

The sample holds one count of this clone. This chain links TRBV29-1 with TRBJ2-1, with unresolved D. Looked up from germline, CDR1 is SQVTM and CDR2 is ANQGSEA. V was pared by 2 bases and J by 4 bases, with 9 bases between. This CDR3 comprises 13 residues. CDR3 loop: CSVELTRYNEQFF. The CDR3 DNA sequence: TGCAGCGTTGAACTTACCAGGTACAATGAGCAGTTCTTC.

The genes are TRBV7-8 and TRBJ2-1, with a possible D match to TRBD2 (6 bases). Trimming took off 2 bases at V and 0 bases at J, with 14 bases between the two ends. The CDR3 runs to 17 residues. Per germline, CDR1 SGHVS and CDR2 FQNEAQ. CDR3 residues: CASSLKLAVSSYNEQFF. The DNA for the CDR3 is TGTGCCAGCAGCTTAAAATTAGCGGTCAGCTCCTACAATGAGCAGTTCTTC. Full variable domain (outside the CDR3, taken from reference TRBV7-8 and TRBJ2-1): GAGVSQSPRYKVAKRGQDVALRCDPISGHVSLFWYQQALGQGPEFLTYFQNEAQLDKSGLPSDRFFAERPEGSVSTLKIQRTQQEDSAVYLCASSLKLAVSSYNEQFFGPGTRLTVL.

This clone was seen just once. The J gene is TRBJ2-2, the V gene TRBV5-5, with no clear D. Germline values: CDR1 SGHKS, CDR2 YYEKEE (reference sequence). Between the trimmed V and J ends, which lost 4 bases and 5 bases, there was a span of 12 bases. The length of the CDR3 is 14 residues. DNA for the CDR3: TGTGCCAGCAGCCTAACCCCTAGAACCGGGGAGCTGTTTTTT. It translates to CASSLTPRTGELFF.

The chain uses TRBV2 and TRBJ1-5; maybe TRBD1 (5 bases). Germline lookup yields CDR1 SNHLY and CDR2 FYNNEI. CDR3 length: 16 amino acids. The ends were cut back, 3 bases at V and 0 bases at J, with 12 bases in the middle. CDR3 sequence reads: CASSEPTVFSNQPQHF. The CDR3 coding sequence is TGTGCCAGCAGTGAGCCGACAGTTTTTAGCAATCAGCCCCAGCATTTT. The full variable domain, completed using reference TRBV2 and TRBJ1-5, is EPEVTQTPSHQVTQMGQEVILRCVPISNHLYFYWYRQILGQKVEFLVSFYNNEISEKSEIFDDQFSVERPDGSNFTLKIRSTKLEDSAMYFCASSEPTVFSNQPQHFGDGTRLSIL.

This clone was seen once. The chain employs TRBV5-8 and TRBJ1-1; TRBD1 aligns across 7 bases. The CDR3 totals 17 residues. V shed 1 base, J shed 3 bases, and the junction held 12 bases outside the gene matches. Germline values: CDR1 SGHTS, CDR2 YDEGEE. In DNA, the CDR3 is TGTGCCAGCAGCTTGATCTCATGGAGGGACAGAGACACTGAAGCTTTCTTT. It yields the protein CASSLISWRDRDTEAFF.

The chain is built from TRBV30 and TRBJ1-5; 8 positions agree with TRBD1. V lost 3 bases to trimming and J lost 4 bases; unmatched junction nucleotides: 8. Germline loops: CDR1 GTSNPN, CDR2 SVGIG (reference sequence). CDR3 length equals 15 residues. CDR3 in DNA: TGTGCCTGGAGCTTACGACAGGGGCCGAATCAGCCCCAGCATTTT. The encoded protein is CAWSLRQGPNQPQHF.

Written as DNA, the CDR3 is TGTGCCAGCAGCTTAAGTCGGGAGGGGTGGACTGAAGCTTTCTTT. It encodes CASSLSREGWTEAFF. The V and J genes are TRBV11-2 and TRBJ1-1; perhaps TRBD1 as D (5 bases). The CDR3 is 15 residues long. Germline V gene lookup returns CDR1 SGHAT and CDR2 FQNNGV. V was cut by 2 bases and J by 5 bases, with 15 bases left in between. Complete variable domain (other parts from reference TRBV11-2 and TRBJ1-1): EAGVAQSPRYKIIEKRQSVAFWCNPISGHATLYWYQQILGQGPKLLIQFQNNGVVDDSQLPKDRFSAERLKGVDSTLKIQPAKLEDSAVYLCASSLSREGWTEAFFGQGTRLTVV.

This chain connects TRBV28 to TRBJ1-1; TRBD1 agrees at 7 bases. Germline values: CDR1 MDHEN, CDR2 SYDVKM. J lost 5 bases, V lost 2 bases, and 5 bases had no gene match. The CDR3 consists of 14 residues. The CDR3 region has the DNA TGTGCCAGCAGTTTACGGACAGGACGGACTGAAGCTTTCTTT. This encodes CASSLRTGRTEAFF.

The chain is built from TRBV6-1 and TRBJ2-5; 7 nucleotides agree with TRBD2. The V segment lost 5 bases and the J segment 5 bases; nucleotides outside the gene matches: 8. The CDR3 sequence is 14 residues long. The germline CDR1 and CDR2 sequences are MNHNS and SASEGT. CDR3 DNA sequence: TGTGCCAGCAGTATTCGACTAGCCTGGGAGACCCAGTACTTC. As protein: CASSIRLAWETQYF.

V usage is TRBV19 and J usage is TRBJ2-3; maybe TRBD1 (6 bases). Germline V gene sequence: CDR1 LNHDA, CDR2 SQIVND (reference sequence). The CDR3 covers 15 residues. Trimming shortened V by 6 bases and J by 4 bases, and 17 bases separated the two germline ends. The chain's CDR3 is CASRRRTGKADTQYF. The CDR3 region has the DNA TGTGCCAGTAGGCGACGAACAGGGAAGGCAGATACGCAGTATTTT. The full variable domain, in which reference TRBV19 and TRBJ2-3 provide the parts outside the CDR3, is DGGITQSPKYLFRKEGQNVTLSCEQNLNHDAMYWYRQDPGQGLRLIYYSQIVNDFQKGDIAEGYSVSREKKESFPLTVTSAQKNPTAFYLCASRRRTGKADTQYFGPGTRLTVL.

J is TRBJ1-4 and V is TRBV7-2; the D gene is possibly TRBD1 (6 bases). Trimming cost V 7 bases and J 8 bases, with 11 bases left between them. This CDR3 spans 12 amino acids. Germline-derived CDR1 and CDR2 are SGHTA and FQGNSA. This CDR3 reads CASTRGGEKLFF. CDR3 DNA sequence: TGTGCCAGCACCAGGGGCGGGGAAAAACTGTTTTTT.

The chain is built from TRBV15 and TRBJ1-1, with D uncertain. V shed 1 base and J shed 3 bases, with 9 bases lying between them. Germline CDR1 LNHNV, CDR2 YYDKDF (reference sequence). The CDR3 spans 14 residues. CDR3 DNA: TGTGCCACCAGCAGAGCGTCGGTAGACACTGAAGCTTTCTTT. It specifies CATSRASVDTEAFF.

CDR3: CASREPNGGETQYF. The CDR3 nucleotides are TGTGCCAGCAGGGAACCCAATGGGGGGGAGACCCAGTACTTC. The chain links TRBV2 to TRBJ2-5; TRBD2 might be the D (6 bases). The CDR3 is made up of 14 amino acids. Trimming removed 6 bases at V and 5 bases at J, with 16 bases between. Per the germline V gene, CDR1 is SNHLY and CDR2 is FYNNEI.

The chain employs TRBV18 and TRBJ1-4; no clear D. CDR3 size: 16 residues. Trimming removed 2 bases at V and 8 bases at J, with 18 bases between. In germline, CDR1 is KGHSH, CDR2 LQKENI. CDR3 sequence: CASSPELVGGIEKLFF. In DNA form, the CDR3 reads TGTGCCAGCTCACCAGAACTGGTCGGAGGGATAGAAAAACTGTTTTTT.

J is TRBJ2-7 and V is TRBV6-4; 7 nucleotides align to TRBD2. The CDR3 contains 14 residues. With 8 bases clipped from V and 1 base from J, the junction kept 8 bases outside the gene matches. Germline lookup yields CDR1 MRHNA and CDR2 SNTAGT. For the CDR3, the DNA is TGTGCCAGCTCCTTTGGGGGGGGGTCCTACGAGCAGTACTTC. As protein: CASSFGGGSYEQYF.

The chain employs TRBV27 and TRBJ2-2; 8 bases align to TRBD1. Germline V gene lookup returns CDR1 MNHEY and CDR2 SMNVEV (reference sequence). J was trimmed by 0 bases and V by 8 bases; bases with no gene match: 2. The CDR3 has 14 amino acids. In DNA form, the CDR3 reads TGTGCCAGCCGACAGGGGACGAACACCGGGGAGCTGTTTTTT. It codes for CASRQGTNTGELFF.

The rearrangement joins TRBV10-2 to TRBJ2-2; 13 nucleotides line up with TRBD2. CDR3 length: 15 residues. Germline V CDR1 and CDR2: WSHSY, SAAADI. V lost 7 bases and J lost 4; bases outside the gene matches: 3. The CDR3 DNA reads TGCGCCAGCACCGGACTAGCGGGAGCCACCGGGGAGCTGTTTTTT. This encodes CASTGLAGATGELFF.

V gene TRBV6-1 combines with J gene TRBJ2-7, with 9 bases aligning to TRBD1. The germline V gene encodes CDR1 MNHNS and CDR2 SASEGT. This CDR3 contains 17 residues. V was pared by 2 bases and J by 6 bases, with 14 bases of the junction left unmatched. Written as DNA, the CDR3 is TGTGCCAGCAGTGAAAGTTACGGGACAGGGTTTAAAGGCGAGCAGTACTTC. Protein: CASSESYGTGFKGEQYF.

This chain connects TRBV10-3 to TRBJ2-3, with 13 bases lining up with TRBD2. CDR1 ENHRY and CDR2 SYGVKD come from the germline V gene. Trimming cost V 4 bases and J 3 bases; bases outside gene matches: 1. CDR3 length: 15 residues. The CDR3 nucleotides are TGTGCCATCAGTGGGGGACTAGCGGGGACAGATACGCAGTATTTT. It encodes CAISGGLAGTDTQYF.

The chain has TRBV2 and TRBJ2-1, with a weak D call TRBD2 (5 bases). The V end lost 4 bases, the J end lost 8 bases, and 21 bases lay between the germline ends. CDR1 and CDR2 (germline): SNHLY, FYNNEI. The CDR3 length is 16 residues. CDR3 bases: TGTGCCAGCAGTGCGGGCCCCGGAGGCCAGAGCTATGAGCAGTTCTTC. This sequence encodes CASSAGPGGQSYEQFF.

This chain links TRBV9 with TRBJ2-1; 7 nucleotides agree with TRBD2. CDR1 and CDR2 from the germline V gene are SGDLS and YYNGEE. After removal of 4 bases from V and 7 bases from J, the junction contained 17 bases not matched to a gene. The CDR3 covers 17 residues. For the CDR3, the DNA is TGTGCCAGCAGCCCCCCCCGCGGGGCGGGAGTCTATAATGAGCAGTTCTTC. This codes for CASSPPRGAGVYNEQFF.